This T cell receptor beta chain was captured by sequencing in a study of T cell repertoires in cytomegalovirus infection. TCRdb re-derived calls from the reads in MiXCR, one entry per CDR3 protein. Of a few hundred thousand distinct CDR3 sequences listed, approximately 42% were seen once; the top ten hold around 45%. Germline V gene sequence: CDR1 KGHSH, CDR2 LQKENI. The CDR3 covers 15 residues. Losses at the gene ends were 3 bases for V and 10 bases for J; bases not matched to a gene: 10. As for this clonotype: Its antigen is not identified.

V and J are TRBV18 and TRBJ1-2, with 11 nucleotides matching TRBD1. The input for sequencing was cultured PBMCs, taken from culture after CMV antigen stimulation. This clonotype was sampled from a human donor in good health (CMV status not recorded). Some clones in this sample may be carry-over from other donors' samples. CDR3 loop: CASSPDTRTGGDYTF. The CDR3 DNA is TGTGCCAGCTCACCGGATACACGGACAGGGGGCGACTACACCTTC.